Described below is a single T cell receptor beta chain sequence and its context. Its antigen is not yet known. The record has no base qualities; no much larger clone is one base away. The germline V gene yields MRHNA for CDR1 and SNTAGT for CDR2. The CDR3 covers 15 residues, taking in both the cysteine and the phenylalanine. Just the 45-base CDR3 DNA is kept, in frame starting at base 1. Compared with germline, V lacks 2 bases and J lacks 2 bases; bases without a gene match: 1. The sample comes from a study of T cell repertoires in cytomegalovirus infection (dated by TCRdb to about 2019). Study-wide context: Donor HLA type was relevant to the analysis, as public TCR beta signatures indicated carriage of CMV infection together with the matching HLA type.

Study-wide conclusions, independent of this receptor: The ex vivo response was dominated by HLA-C-restricted CMV-specific TCR beta clonotypes, which also provided the single most frequent clonotype in two of eight donors. In both this cohort and an independent roughly 350-donor cohort, the cumulative frequency of public TCR beta family members distinguished carriers of CMV infection plus the relevant HLA type.

The listed sequencing device is Illumina HiSeq 1500. TCRdb redid the processing of the public reads, applying fastp at Q25 and MiXCR, and retained in-frame beta chains. Rows merge per CDR3 protein into single entries with the most common DNA and genes. The sample profile shows some 200,000 distinct CDR3 sequences; roughly 19% of them were found once. The ten largest account for around 3.2% of the sample. The receptor comes from a human donor in good health (CMV status not recorded). Some clones in this sample may be carry-over from other donors' samples. Recombination joined TRBV6-4 with TRBJ2-1; TRBD1 aligns with 9 central bases. Sequencing input: PBMCs. DNA sequence: TGTGCCAGCAGTGACGGGACAGGGACCTACAATGAGCAGTTCTTC. The encoded protein is CASSDGTGTYNEQFF.